This T cell receptor (beta chain) was identified during a study of blood T cell repertoires in COVID-19. Looked up from germline, CDR1 is SGHAT and CDR2 is FQDESV (reference sequence). V lost 5 bases and J lost 8; bases outside the gene matches: 12. The CDR3 is 15 residues long. Sequenced by immunoSEQ multiplex PCR; TCRdb stores in-frame clones only, minus some. The table has about 160,000 clones, about 88% seen once; the top ten hold 0.85% to 1.2%. The source is a man aged 40-49 years with acute or convalescent COVID-19. The chain is built from TRBV11-1 and TRBJ2-1; TRBD2 agrees at 7 bases. The sequencing input was peripheral blood. CDR3 loop: CASSLRGDYMYEQFF. DNA for the CDR3: TGTGCCAGCAGCCTAAGAGGGGACTATATGTATGAGCAGTTCTTC. Using reference TRBV11-1 and TRBJ2-1 for the parts outside the CDR3, the full variable domain is EAEVAQSPRYKITEKSQAVAFWCDPISGHATLYWYRQILGQGPELLVQFQDESVVDDSQLPKDRFSAERLKGVDSTLKIQPAELGDSAMYLCASSLRGDYMYEQFFGPGTRLTVL.